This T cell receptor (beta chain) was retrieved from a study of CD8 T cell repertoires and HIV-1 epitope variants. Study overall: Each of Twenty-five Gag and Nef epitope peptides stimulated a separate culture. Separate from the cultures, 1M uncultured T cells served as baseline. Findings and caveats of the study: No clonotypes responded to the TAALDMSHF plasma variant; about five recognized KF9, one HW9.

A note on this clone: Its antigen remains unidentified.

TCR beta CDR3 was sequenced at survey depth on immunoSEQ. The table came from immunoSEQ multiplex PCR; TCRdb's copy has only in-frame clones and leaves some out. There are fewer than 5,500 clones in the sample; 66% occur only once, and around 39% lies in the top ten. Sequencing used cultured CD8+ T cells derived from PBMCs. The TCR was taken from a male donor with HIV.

The CDR3 nucleotides read TGTGCCAGCAGCTTGGATAGAGGTTCCTACGAGCAGTACTTC. It specifies CASSLDRGSYEQYF. This sequence joins TRBV5-4 and TRBJ2-7; D ambiguous. There are 14 residues in the CDR3. Looked up from germline, CDR1 is SGHNT and CDR2 is YYREEE (reference sequence). V lost 0 bases and J lost 1, with 8 bases in between.